One and the same sample provided the 28 T cell receptor beta chains below, sequenced in a study of cytomegalovirus exposure and HLA in healthy donors. Use of 60 Vbeta and 13 Jbeta primers characterized the PCR. The protocol was immunoSEQ multiplex PCR, while the TCRdb copy is restricted to in-frame clones and leaves out a portion. The table has approximately 120,000 clones, 83% seen once. The sample taken for sequencing was PBMCs. The receptors derive from a young man in good health and CMV-seropositive.

This chain links TRBV28 with TRBJ1-2; maybe TRBD1 (6 bases). Germline CDR1 MDHEN, CDR2 SYDVKM. CDR3 length: 14 amino acids. Trimming removed 6 bases at V and 0 bases at J, with 11 bases between. In nucleotides, the CDR3 is TGTGCCAGCAGCGGACAGTGGGCTAACTATGGCTACACCTTC. Amino acids: CASSGQWANYGYTF.

The gene calls are TRBV7-8 and TRBJ1-1, with D possibly being TRBD1 (6 bases). This CDR3 comprises 15 residues. V was pared by 1 base and J by 2 bases, with 11 bases between. Germline assignment: CDR1 SGHVS and CDR2 FQNEAQ. The CDR3 reads CASSLGGGYNTEAFF. As DNA, the CDR3 is TGTGCCAGCAGCTTAGGGGGGGGCTATAACACTGAAGCTTTCTTT.

The chain uses TRBV5-4 and TRBJ2-7; D may be TRBD2 (5 bases). Germline V gene lookup returns CDR1 SGHNT and CDR2 YYREEE (reference sequence). The CDR3 extends over 15 amino acids. The germline V and J ends were trimmed by 4 bases and 0 bases, with 14 bases remaining between them. The CDR3 DNA sequence: TGTGCCAGCAGCCCGGATGGACTCAGCTCCTACGAGCAGTACTTC. It encodes CASSPDGLSSYEQYF.

The rearrangement joins TRBV25-1 to TRBJ1-1; D is uncertain. Trimming stripped 2 bases from V and 8 bases from J, with 15 bases between. Germline-derived CDR1 and CDR2 are MGHDK and SYGVNS. The CDR3 sequence is 14 residues long. CDR3 nucleotides: TGTGCCAGCAGTGAAAGAGGGTTAGGAGGGGAAGCTTTCTTT. The encoded protein is CASSERGLGGEAFF.

This sequence joins TRBV6-5 and TRBJ1-2; D unclear. Between the trimmed V and J ends, which lost 0 bases and 2 bases, there was a span of 7 bases. Germline values: CDR1 MNHEY, CDR2 SVGAGI. There are 14 residues in the CDR3. CDR3: CASSYSGRNYGYTF. The CDR3 DNA sequence: TGTGCCAGCAGTTACTCGGGCAGAAACTATGGCTACACCTTC.

The chain employs TRBV5-4 and TRBJ2-4; TRBD1 agrees at 11 bases. The CDR3 runs 15 residues. V shed 3 bases and J 6 bases; nucleotides not matched to a gene: 5. Looked up from germline, CDR1 is SGHNT and CDR2 is YYREEE (reference sequence). As DNA, the CDR3 is TGTGCCAGCAGCTCGGGAGGACAGGGGGCAAACATTCAGTACTTC. Translation gives CASSSGGQGANIQYF.

The gene calls are TRBV27 and TRBJ2-3; 10 bases match TRBD1. The germline CDR1 and CDR2 sequences are MNHEY and SMNVEV (reference sequence). The J segment lost 4 bases and the V segment lost 7 bases, leaving 8 bases of the junction unmatched. The CDR3 runs 15 residues. CDR3: CASTPRQGASDTQYF. CDR3 sequence (DNA): TGTGCCAGCACCCCACGACAGGGGGCCTCAGATACGCAGTATTTT.

The chain couples TRBV6-5 to TRBJ2-7; no firm D call. From germline, CDR1 is MNHEY and CDR2 SVGAGI. V lost 10 bases and J 6 bases, leaving 16 bases between the germline ends. The CDR3 sequence is 12 residues long. CDR3 residues: CATSSVGSEQYF. CDR3 DNA: TGTGCCACCTCCTCTGTGGGCTCCGAGCAGTACTTC.

Notes on this clone: At one boundary the junction diverges from the germline segment, which might be a read error. As DNA, the CDR3 is TGTGCCGGCAGTCAAGGGACAGGGTCCGAAGCTTTCTTT. Translating gives CAGSQGTGSEAFF. The chain has TRBV6-6 and TRBJ1-1, with 9 bases identical to TRBD1. Germline CDR1 is MNHNY and CDR2 is SVGAGI (reference sequence). The CDR3 runs 13 residues.

The chain joins TRBV7-9 to TRBJ1-2; weak D call: TRBD1 (5 bases). V was shortened by 4 bases and J by 5 bases, with 8 bases between the two germline ends. The CDR3 extends over 12 amino acids. Germline loops: CDR1 SEHNR, CDR2 FQNEAQ (reference sequence). The CDR3 reads CASSYGGYGYTF. The CDR3 region has the DNA TGTGCCAGCAGCTACGGGGGATATGGCTACACCTTC.

The chain is built from TRBV7-6 and TRBJ2-5; TRBD2 aligns across 7 bases. The V gene's germline CDR1 is SGHVS and CDR2 FNYEAQ. This CDR3 is 15 amino acids long. V shed 1 base and J 4 bases; nucleotides not matched to a gene: 6. The CDR3 DNA follows: TGTGCCAGCAGCTTAGAGTCGGCTAGCGGAGAGACCCAGTACTTC. It specifies CASSLESASGETQYF.

The chain carries TRBV10-3 and TRBJ2-5; no definite D call. Between the trimmed V and J ends, which lost 3 bases and 2 bases, there was a span of 16 bases. The V gene's germline CDR1 is ENHRY and CDR2 SYGVKD. The CDR3 has 16 amino acids. CDR3 DNA: TGTGCCATCAGTGACCTCGAGAAATCTCGTCAAGAGACCCAGTACTTC. The encoded protein is CAISDLEKSRQETQYF.

This sequence joins TRBV27 and TRBJ1-3; D might be TRBD1 (5 bases). The CDR3 length is 13 residues. From germline, CDR1 is MNHEY and CDR2 SMNVEV (reference sequence). V dropped 6 bases and J dropped 3 bases, with 9 bases sitting between them. In DNA, the CDR3 is TGTGCCAGCAGCTTGACAGATGGAAACACCATATATTTT. Translated: CASSLTDGNTIYF.

This sequence joins TRBV5-1 and TRBJ2-3; 12 nucleotides line up with TRBD2. Germline trimming cut 4 bases from V and 7 bases from J; bases unmatched to any gene: 10. The CDR3 is 16 residues long. The V gene's germline CDR1 is SGHRS and CDR2 YFSETQ. The chain's CDR3 is CASSLSTSGGLNTQYF. The CDR3 DNA sequence: TGCGCCAGCAGCCTGTCGACTAGCGGGGGTTTAAATACGCAGTATTTT. Supplemented by reference TRBV5-1 and TRBJ2-3, the full variable domain reads KAGVTQTPRYLIKTRGQQVTLSCSPISGHRSVSWYQQTPGQGLQFLFEYFSETQRNKGNFPGRFSGRQFSNSRSEMNVSTLELGDSALYLCASSLSTSGGLNTQYFGPGTRLTVL.

In its sample, this clone was seen a few times. V and J are TRBV21-1 and TRBJ2-7; TRBD1 reflects the table's D call only, with no check against the DNA. TRBV21-1 is marked as a pseudogene. The CDR3 is 16 residues long. This CDR3 reads CASSKAGQGDSYEQYF. As DNA, the CDR3 is TGTGCCAGCAGCAAAGCGGGACAGGGGGATTCCTACGAGCAGTACTTC.

The V gene is TRBV28, the J gene TRBJ2-7, with TRBD2 matching over 13 bases. Trimming took 5 bases from V and 4 from J; bases not matched to a gene: 11. CDR1 is MDHEN and CDR2 is SYDVKM in the germline V gene. This CDR3 comprises 17 residues. CDR3 in amino acids: CASSPRTSGGYGYEQYF. CDR3 nucleotide sequence: TGTGCCAGCAGTCCCCGGACTAGCGGGGGTTACGGATACGAGCAGTACTTC.

The rearrangement links TRBV5-4 to TRBJ1-2, with D possibly matching TRBD1 (6 bases). The CDR3 extends over 14 amino acids. With 4 bases removed from V and 4 bases from J, the gap between germline ends came to 14 bases. The germline V gene has CDR1 SGHNT and CDR2 YYREEE (reference sequence). Here the CDR3 DNA reads TGTGCCAGCAGCGCCGGACAGCTCCGCTATGGCTACACCTTC. Encoded protein: CASSAGQLRYGYTF.

The chain joins TRBV7-9 to TRBJ2-7, with 7 bases aligning to TRBD1. Trimming removed 5 bases from V and 4 bases from J; junction bases left unmatched: 8. Looked up from germline, CDR1 is SEHNR and CDR2 is FQNEAQ (reference sequence). The CDR3 runs 14 residues. CDR3 sequence: CASSIPGQTYEQYF. In nucleotides, the CDR3 is TGTGCCAGCAGCATTCCGGGACAGACATACGAGCAGTACTTC.

This chain uses TRBV30 with TRBJ1-1; 7 nucleotides agree with TRBD1. J gave up 4 bases and V 5 bases, and 7 bases lay outside the gene matches. Germline-derived CDR1 and CDR2 are GTSNPN and SVGIG (reference sequence). This CDR3 is built from 13 residues. The chain's CDR3 is CAWDRAWGTEAFF. The CDR3 region has the DNA TGTGCCTGGGACAGGGCATGGGGCACTGAAGCTTTCTTT.

J is TRBJ2-7 and V is TRBV4-1, with 8 nucleotides matching TRBD1. The CDR3 has 14 amino acids. After removal of 1 base from V and 3 bases from J, the junction contained 2 bases not matched to a gene. Germline V gene sequence: CDR1 MGHRA, CDR2 YSYEKL. Here the CDR3 DNA reads TGCGCCAGCAGCCAAGGGGACAGGTACTACGAGCAGTACTTC. It yields the protein CASSQGDRYYEQYF.

The rearrangement joins TRBV4-1 to TRBJ1-3, with 7 nucleotides matching TRBD1. The CDR3 sequence is 14 residues long. J was trimmed by 9 bases and V by 0 bases; bases with no gene match: 5. Per germline, CDR1 MGHRA and CDR2 YSYEKL. CDR3: CASSQDDRVVTIYF. The CDR3 nucleotides are TGCGCCAGCAGCCAAGATGACAGGGTCGTCACCATATATTTT.

The genes are TRBV19 and TRBJ2-4; the D gene is possibly TRBD1 (6 bases). V shed 7 bases and J shed 4 bases, with 11 bases lying between them. The germline gives CDR1 LNHDA, CDR2 SQIVND (reference sequence). The CDR3 has 13 amino acids. Here the CDR3 reads CASTNDRKNIQYF. The CDR3 region has the DNA TGTGCCAGTACCAACGACAGGAAAAACATTCAGTACTTC.

The chain employs TRBV5-1 and TRBJ2-5; the match to TRBD2 covers 11 bases. The CDR3 is made up of 16 amino acids. Germline values: CDR1 SGHRS, CDR2 YFSETQ. The J segment lost 5 bases and the V segment lost 2 bases, leaving 8 bases of the junction unmatched. DNA of the CDR3: TGCGCCAGCAGCTTCGGGCTAGCGGGGGGCTTTGAGACCCAGTACTTC. Translated: CASSFGLAGGFETQYF. The whole variable domain, filled in from reference TRBV5-1 and TRBJ2-5, reads KAGVTQTPRYLIKTRGQQVTLSCSPISGHRSVSWYQQTPGQGLQFLFEYFSETQRNKGNFPGRFSGRQFSNSRSEMNVSTLELGDSALYLCASSFGLAGGFETQYFGPGTRLLVL.

The chain has TRBV29-1 and TRBJ1-5; 7 nucleotides match TRBD1. Per germline, CDR1 SQVTM and CDR2 ANQGSEA. V trimming: 6 bases; J trimming: 4 bases; junction bases outside the gene matches: 12. This CDR3 is built from 15 residues. The CDR3 region has the DNA TGCAGCGTCAAGGAGGCGACAGGGTTAAATCAGCCCCAGCATTTT. It specifies CSVKEATGLNQPQHF.

The chain couples TRBV14 to TRBJ1-2, with TRBD1 identical over 7 bases. The CDR3 extends over 14 amino acids. J lost 4 bases, V lost 9 bases, and 11 bases had no gene match. Germline CDR1 reads SGHDN; CDR2 reads FVKESK. The CDR3 nucleotides are TGTGCCAGTTATATGACAGGGTTCATCTATGGCTACACCTTC. Protein sequence: CASYMTGFIYGYTF.

CDR3 residues: CASSWTGGEQYF. The CDR3 region has the DNA TGTGCCAGCAGTTGGACAGGGGGCGAGCAGTACTTC. The chain links TRBV5-4 to TRBJ2-7; TRBD1 agrees at 10 bases. This CDR3 is built from 12 residues. Germline-derived CDR1 and CDR2 are SGHNT and YYREEE (reference sequence). The V segment lost 5 bases and the J segment 6 bases; nucleotides outside the gene matches: 2.

The chain uses TRBV7-2 and TRBJ1-1, with D unclear. The CDR3 sequence is 15 residues long. In germline, CDR1 is SGHTA, CDR2 FQGNSA. Trimming shortened V by 5 bases and J by 0 bases, and 13 bases separated the two germline ends. The CDR3 nucleotides read TGTGCCAGCAGCCTACCCACCGGTTTGAACACTGAAGCTTTCTTT. Translation: CASSLPTGLNTEAFF.

The chain has TRBV13 and TRBJ2-1, with 8 nucleotides matching TRBD2. After removal of 8 bases from V and 0 bases from J, the junction contained 3 bases not matched to a gene. CDR3 length equals 14 residues. Germline loops: CDR1 PRHDT, CDR2 FYEKMQ (reference sequence). The CDR3 loop is CASGRGVSYNEQFF. CDR3 in DNA: TGTGCCAGCGGGCGGGGGGTCTCCTACAATGAGCAGTTCTTC.